These 5 T cell receptor beta chains originate from one sample sequenced in a study of CD8+ T cells in alopecia areata. Treatment given: oral pan-JAK inhibitor, 5-10 mg twice daily. As the sequencing template, cDNA was produced by extracting RNA and reverse transcribing it. Repertoires were generated with immunoSEQ multiplex PCR, while TCRdb's copy carries only in-frame clones and drops some. The repertoire holds roughly 180,000 clones, with about three fifths as singletons. The starting material was CD4+ T cells sorted from blood, obtained at week 4, from a patient treated with tofacitinib. These receptors were collected from a human donor with alopecia areata.

Concerning this clone itself: Distinct nucleotide sequences in the sample also encode this CDR3. This chain connects TRBV30 to TRBJ1-6; 8 bases fit TRBD1. CDR3 length: 13 amino acids. CDR1 is GTSNPN, CDR2 SVGIG, per germline (reference sequence). The V segment lost 4 bases and the J segment 7 bases; nucleotides outside the gene matches: 3. The CDR3 coding sequence is TGTGCCTGGACAGGACAGGGAAATTCACCCCTCCACTTT. The encoded protein is CAWTGQGNSPLHF.

Ten or more counts support this clone. This sample includes further DNA sequences coding for the same CDR3. J is TRBJ2-7 and V is TRBV2; tentatively, D is TRBD1 (5 bases). The length of the CDR3 is 13 residues. Germline CDR1 is SNHLY and CDR2 is FYNNEI. V lost 7 bases and J 3 bases, leaving 13 bases between the germline ends. In DNA form, the CDR3 reads TGTGCCAGCACCGACCTAGACAGCTACGAGCAGTACTTC. Amino acid sequence: CASTDLDSYEQYF.

The chain recombines TRBV5-1 with TRBJ1-4; 7 bases match TRBD1. Per the germline V gene, CDR1 is SGHRS and CDR2 is YFSETQ. This CDR3 region has 15 residues. After removal of 1 base from V and 3 bases from J, the junction contained 3 bases not matched to a gene. In DNA, the CDR3 is TGCGCCAGCAGCTTGAAGGGACAGTCTAATGAAAAACTGTTTTTT. Translation: CASSLKGQSNEKLFF. The full variable domain, its missing parts supplied by reference TRBV5-1 and TRBJ1-4, is KAGVTQTPRYLIKTRGQQVTLSCSPISGHRSVSWYQQTPGQGLQFLFEYFSETQRNKGNFPGRFSGRQFSNSRSEMNVSTLELGDSALYLCASSLKGQSNEKLFFGSGTQLSVL.

V and J are TRBV5-1 and TRBJ2-3; no clear D. The CDR3 sequence is 13 residues long. The V end was cut by 5 bases, the J end by 3 bases, with 10 bases between. Germline V CDR1 and CDR2: SGHRS, YFSETQ. CDR3: CASSAGRTDTQYF. The CDR3, as DNA: TGCGCCAGCAGTGCAGGCCGTACAGATACGCAGTATTTT.

CDR3 sequence (DNA): TGCAGCGCGGGGGACTCCTACGAGCAGTACTTC. Protein: CSAGDSYEQYF. The V call is TRBV29-1, the J call TRBJ2-7, with D perhaps matching TRBD2 (6 bases). Germline CDR1 and CDR2: SQVTM and ANQGSEA. The ends were cut back, 7 bases at V and 0 bases at J, with 7 bases in the middle. The CDR3 consists of 11 residues.